This T cell receptor beta chain comes out of a study of shared clonotypes between healthy human individuals. CD8 cells regarded as naive lacked CD45RO, were positively chosen for CCR7, and omitted terminally differentiated effector memory CD45RA+ cells. Some clones are missing from TCRdb's copy, which holds only in-frame ones; the method was immunoSEQ multiplex PCR. The data show millions of clones, with just under 95% seen just once and about 1.1% held by the top ten. This CDR3 region has 13 residues. The ends were cut back, 2 bases at V and 2 bases at J, with 7 bases in the middle. Germline V gene sequence: CDR1 SGHTS, CDR2 YDEGEE.

Sequencing input: naive CD8+ T cells sorted from blood. The rearrangement uses TRBV5-8 and TRBJ1-1; the D is unclear. The TCR comes from a man between 18 and 29 years old in good health. CDR3 sequence reads: CASSFNPNTEAFF. The DNA for the CDR3 is TGTGCCAGCAGCTTTAACCCTAACACTGAAGCTTTCTTT.